This TCR beta chain came from a study of T cells in Graves' hyperthyroidism and ophthalmopathy. Study findings and constraints: Peripheral blood also featured most of the thyroid clonotypes expanded above 0.001.

V gave up 0 bases and J gave up 7 bases, with 10 bases separating them. The CDR3 is 13 amino acids. Germline loops: CDR1 SGHNT, CDR2 YYREEE (reference sequence). This clonotype was recorded at least ten times. Its antigen is currently unknown. For ophthalmopathy patients, the Clinical Activity Score was at least 3 and the NOSPECS grade at least 4; duration was under 3 months. It was uncontrolled infection, other autoimmune disease, pregnancy or lactation that excluded patients. Diagnostic assessment was based on clinical symptoms, serum thyroxine and TRAb, thyroid ultrasound and orbital computed tomography. The TCR beta CDR3 regions underwent amplification using RNA transcripts as the source. Primed by the HTBI set, a first-round RT-PCR was run on the TCR CDR3. TCRdb reanalysed the multiplex PCR reads using MiXCR and keeps one entry per CDR3 protein. The table includes about 250,000 distinct CDR3 sequences, about 25% detected once.

The sample comprised blood. V usage is TRBV5-4 and J usage is TRBJ1-2; D gene uncertain. The clonotype was recovered from a middle-aged woman with Graves' ophthalmopathy. CDR3 sequence (DNA): TGTGCCAGCAGCTTGGGGGGTGGTGGTGGCTACACCTTC. This encodes CASSLGGGGGYTF.